The clone carrying this TCR beta chain was counted between two and nine times. Its antigen is unknown. The use of a sample-barcoded 5' primer and a J-beta primer mix characterized a second PCR of about 6 to 11 cycles. A template-switch adaptor that had 12 random nucleotides put a tag on each cDNA molecule. Via MiXCR, TCRdb re-called the 5' RACE reads, giving one row per CDR3 protein. The repertoire holds roughly 680,000 distinct CDR3 sequences, with more than 40% as singletons. These data come from a study of blood T cells in healthy people across ages. V shed 5 bases and J shed 5 bases, with 22 bases lying between them. Germline CDR1 SGHAT, CDR2 FQDESV (reference sequence). The CDR3 extends over 16 amino acids. Study outcomes and limitations: Per million T cells, TCR beta diversity dropped about linearly as age rose.

The sequence was collected from a woman between 55 and 75 years old in good health. Material for sequencing was blood. This chain connects TRBV11-1 to TRBJ2-7, with a weak D call TRBD1 (7 bases). In DNA, the CDR3 is TGTGCCAGCAGCCCAGACGCACAGGGGAGGCAGGACGAGCAGTACTTC. Residues: CASSPDAQGRQDEQYF.